Presented here are 8 T cell receptor beta chains from one specimen sequenced in a study of T cells after yellow fever vaccination. TCRdb re-called the 5' RACE reads through MiXCR, storing one row per CDR3 protein. The data contain some 670,000 distinct CDR3 sequences, 12% of them seen just once; the ten biggest clones take up more than 13%. This material consisted of PBMCs, taken on the day of the yellow fever booster vaccination. These receptors were obtained from a man aged 25-40 years who received the YFV17D yellow fever vaccine.

This clonotype was counted only a few times. J is TRBJ2-7 and V is TRBV7-9; TRBD2 might be the D (5 bases). Trimming shortened V by 3 bases and J by 2 bases, and 20 bases separated the two germline ends. The CDR3 contains 17 residues. Germline CDR1 is SEHNR and CDR2 is FQNEAQ (reference sequence). In DNA form, the CDR3 reads TGTGCCAGCAGCTTTCCAACCACAGCGGCTTCCACCTACGAGCAGTACTTC. This sequence encodes CASSFPTTAASTYEQYF.

The V and J genes are TRBV28 and TRBJ2-3, with 7 positions matching TRBD2. The length of the CDR3 is 14 residues. With 8 bases clipped from V and 6 bases from J, the junction kept 11 bases outside the gene matches. From germline, CDR1 is MDHEN and CDR2 SYDVKM. The CDR3 loop is CASLDPREPDTQYF. In DNA, the CDR3 is TGTGCCAGCCTCGACCCGCGGGAGCCTGATACGCAGTATTTT.

The J gene is TRBJ2-3, the V gene TRBV14; D is possibly TRBD2 (6 bases). The V and J ends lost 1 base and 6 bases respectively, with 17 bases between them. CDR1 is SGHDN, CDR2 FVKESK, per germline. This CDR3 spans 16 amino acids. The CDR3 coding sequence is TGTGCCAGCAGCCAAGGGTGGACTAAGGTGGCGGATACGCAGTATTTT. Translating it yields CASSQGWTKVADTQYF. The full variable domain, with the rest looked up from reference TRBV14 and TRBJ2-3, is EAGVTQFPSHSVIEKGQTVTLRCDPISGHDNLYWYRRVMGKEIKFLLHFVKESKQDESGMPNNRFLAERTGGTYSTLKVQPAELEDSGVYFCASSQGWTKVADTQYFGPGTRLTVL.

The sample holds a few counts of this clonotype. V gene TRBV3-1 combines with J gene TRBJ1-2; possibly TRBD1 for D (5 bases). V was trimmed by 5 bases and J by 5 bases, leaving 15 bases between them. The CDR3 consists of 14 residues. CDR1 is LGHDT and CDR2 is YNNKEL in the germline V gene (reference sequence). The DNA of the CDR3 is TGTGCCAGCAGCTCCCTTCTGGAGGGGTATGGCTACACCTTC. Translated, it gives CASSSLLEGYGYTF.

This clonotype occurred a few times. The CDR3 reads CASSFMGGSGELFF. The CDR3 nucleotides are TGTGCCAGCAGTTTTATGGGAGGGAGCGGGGAGCTGTTTTTT. This chain uses TRBV12-3 or TRBV12-4 with TRBJ2-2; 7 bases align to TRBD2. CDR3 length equals 14 residues. The trim removed 3 bases at V and 7 bases at J, leaving 5 bases unmatched.

This chain joins TRBV25-1 and TRBJ2-3; D may be TRBD2 (5 bases). Germline values: CDR1 MGHDK, CDR2 SYGVNS. CDR3 size: 14 residues. V lost 6 bases, J lost 1 base, and 11 bases lay in between. DNA for the CDR3: TGTGCCAGCAGACAGTTCGGGGGCACAGATACGCAGTATTTT. Residues: CASRQFGGTDTQYF.

In this sample, this clonotype turned up many times. The chain joins TRBV29-1 to TRBJ2-2, with D tentatively TRBD1 (5 bases). V dropped 4 bases and J dropped 0 bases, with 9 bases sitting between them. This CDR3 region has 14 residues. Germline V gene lookup returns CDR1 SQVTM and CDR2 ANQGSEA. The CDR3 nucleotides read TGCAGCGTTGTGGGCAGGGCGAACACCGGGGAGCTGTTTTTT. This gives the protein CSVVGRANTGELFF.

V is TRBV5-1 and J is TRBJ1-2, with 7 bases identical to TRBD1. This CDR3 has 15 amino acids. Germline V CDR1 and CDR2: SGHRS, YFSETQ. V shed 0 bases, J shed 3 bases, and the junction held 5 bases outside the gene matches. CDR3 in DNA: TGCGCCAGCAGCTTGGGAGGGGGCGACCACTATGGCTACACCTTC. Translating gives CASSLGGGDHYGYTF.